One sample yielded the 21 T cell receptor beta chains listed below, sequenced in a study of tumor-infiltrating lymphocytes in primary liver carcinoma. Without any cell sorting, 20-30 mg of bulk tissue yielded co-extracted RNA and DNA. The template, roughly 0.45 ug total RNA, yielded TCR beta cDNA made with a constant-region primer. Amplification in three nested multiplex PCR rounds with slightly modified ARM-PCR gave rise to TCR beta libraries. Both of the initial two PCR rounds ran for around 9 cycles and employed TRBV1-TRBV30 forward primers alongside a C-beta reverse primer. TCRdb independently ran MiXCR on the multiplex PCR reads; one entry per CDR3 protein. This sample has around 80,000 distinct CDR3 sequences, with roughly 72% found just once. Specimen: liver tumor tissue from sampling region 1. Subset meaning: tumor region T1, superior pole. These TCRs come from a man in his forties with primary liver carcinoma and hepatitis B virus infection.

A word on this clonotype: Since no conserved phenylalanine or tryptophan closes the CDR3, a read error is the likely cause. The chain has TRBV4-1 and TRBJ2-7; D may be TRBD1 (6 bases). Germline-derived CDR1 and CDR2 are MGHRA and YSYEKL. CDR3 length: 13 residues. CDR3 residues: CATSLDRNYEQYL. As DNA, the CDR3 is TGCGCCACCAGCCTTGACAGGAACTACGAGCAGTACTTA.

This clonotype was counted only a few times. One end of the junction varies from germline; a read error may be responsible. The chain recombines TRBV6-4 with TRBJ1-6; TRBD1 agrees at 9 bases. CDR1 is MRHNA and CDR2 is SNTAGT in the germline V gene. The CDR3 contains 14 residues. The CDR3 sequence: CASSPGQGYSPPHF. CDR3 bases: TGTGCCAGCAGCCCAGGACAGGGGTACTCACCCCCCCACTTT.

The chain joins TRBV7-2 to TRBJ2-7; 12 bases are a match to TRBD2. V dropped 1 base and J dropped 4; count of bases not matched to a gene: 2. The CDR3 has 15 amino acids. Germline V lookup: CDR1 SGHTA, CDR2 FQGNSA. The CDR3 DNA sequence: TGTGCCAGCAGCTTAGACGGGACTAGCGGGTACGAGCAGTACTTC. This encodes CASSLDGTSGYEQYF.

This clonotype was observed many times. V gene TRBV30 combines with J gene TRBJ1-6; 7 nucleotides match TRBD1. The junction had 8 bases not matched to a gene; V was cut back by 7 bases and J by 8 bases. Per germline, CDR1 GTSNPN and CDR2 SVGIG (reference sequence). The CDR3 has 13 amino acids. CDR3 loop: CAFHGQVDSPLHF. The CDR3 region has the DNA TGTGCCTTCCACGGACAGGTCGATTCACCCCTCCACTTT.

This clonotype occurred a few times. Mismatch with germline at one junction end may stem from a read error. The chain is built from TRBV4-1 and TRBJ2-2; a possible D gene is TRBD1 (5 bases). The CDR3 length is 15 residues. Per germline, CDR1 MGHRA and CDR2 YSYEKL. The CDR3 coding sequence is TGCGCTAGCAGCCCGGACAAGGGGAATGCCGGGGAGCTGTTTTTT. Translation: CASSPDKGNAGELFF.

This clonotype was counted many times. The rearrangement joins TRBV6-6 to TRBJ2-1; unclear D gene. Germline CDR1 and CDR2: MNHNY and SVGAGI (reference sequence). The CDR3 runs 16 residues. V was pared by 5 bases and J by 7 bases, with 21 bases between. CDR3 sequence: CASSLTRRHPGNEQFF. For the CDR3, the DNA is TGTGCCAGCAGTCTTACTCGCCGACATCCAGGAAATGAGCAGTTCTTC.

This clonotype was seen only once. The DNA of the CDR3 is TGTGCCAGCAGCAAATTCCAGGACAGCCAAGAGACCCAGTACTTC. Encoded protein: CASSKFQDSQETQYF. The chain combines TRBV9 with TRBJ2-5; TRBD1 might be the D (6 bases). Trimming took off 4 bases at V and 1 base at J, with 14 bases between the two ends. Germline V CDR1 and CDR2: SGDLS, YYNGEE. The CDR3 length is 15 residues.

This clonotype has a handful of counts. CDR3 region: CASSLGQDQPQHF. In DNA, the CDR3 is TGTGCCAGCAGCTTAGGTCAGGACCAGCCCCAGCATTTT. The chain is built from TRBV7-2 and TRBJ1-5, with unresolved D. The CDR3 runs to 13 residues. The germline gives CDR1 SGHTA, CDR2 FQGNSA. V was trimmed by 1 base and J by 7 bases, leaving 8 bases between them.

The CDR3 loop reads CASSFDYRDTQYF. CDR3 nucleotides: TGTGCCAGCAGTTTCGATTACAGAGATACGCAGTATTTT. J is TRBJ2-3 and V is TRBV12-3 or TRBV12-4; D uncertain. The CDR3 runs 13 residues. V was cut by 3 bases and J by 5 bases, with 9 bases left in between.

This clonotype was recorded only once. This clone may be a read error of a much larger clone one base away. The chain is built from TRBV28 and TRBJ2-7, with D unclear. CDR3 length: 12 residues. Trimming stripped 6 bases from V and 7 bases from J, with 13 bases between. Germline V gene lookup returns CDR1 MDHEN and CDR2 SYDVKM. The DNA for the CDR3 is TGTGCCAGCAGCCTACAGTGGAGAGAGCAGTACTTC. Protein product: CASSLQWREQYF.

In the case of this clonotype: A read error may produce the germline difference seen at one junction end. CDR3 nucleotides: TGTACCAGCAGCCAAGATGGGAGTTTCTACAATAAGCAGTTCTTC. It encodes CTSSQDGSFYNKQFF. V is TRBV14 and J is TRBJ2-1; TRBD2 might be the D (5 bases). The germline gives CDR1 SGHDN, CDR2 FVKESK. This CDR3 has 15 residues.

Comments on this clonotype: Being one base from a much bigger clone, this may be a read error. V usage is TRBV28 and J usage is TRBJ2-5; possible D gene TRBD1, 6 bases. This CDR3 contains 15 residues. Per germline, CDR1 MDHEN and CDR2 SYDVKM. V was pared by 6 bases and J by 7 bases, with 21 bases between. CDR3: CASSPLTQGQGTQYF. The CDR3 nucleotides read TGTGCCAGCAGCCCTCTCACCCAGGGGCAGGGGACCCAGTACTTC.

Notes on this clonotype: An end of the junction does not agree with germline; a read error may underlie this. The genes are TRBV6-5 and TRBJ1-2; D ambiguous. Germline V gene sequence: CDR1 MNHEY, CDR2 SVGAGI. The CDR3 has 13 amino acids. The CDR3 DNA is TGTGCCAACAGCCAGACAACTAACTATGGCTACAACTTC. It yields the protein CANSQTTNYGYNF.

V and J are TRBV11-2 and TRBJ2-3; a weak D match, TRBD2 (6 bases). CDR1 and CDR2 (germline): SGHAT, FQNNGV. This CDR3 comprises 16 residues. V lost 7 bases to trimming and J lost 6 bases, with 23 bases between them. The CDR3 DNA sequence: TGTGCCAGCAACCCTCCAGGAGGGAGAGGAACTGATACGCAGTATTTT. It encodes CASNPPGGRGTDTQYF.

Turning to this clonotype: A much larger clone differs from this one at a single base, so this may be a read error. CDR3 residues: CASSFENTVELFF. CDR3 nucleotide sequence: TGCGCCAGCAGCTTCGAGAACACCGTGGAGCTGTTTTTT. The rearrangement links TRBV5-1 to TRBJ2-2; unclear D gene. This CDR3 region has 13 residues. Germline V gene lookup returns CDR1 SGHRS and CDR2 YFSETQ.

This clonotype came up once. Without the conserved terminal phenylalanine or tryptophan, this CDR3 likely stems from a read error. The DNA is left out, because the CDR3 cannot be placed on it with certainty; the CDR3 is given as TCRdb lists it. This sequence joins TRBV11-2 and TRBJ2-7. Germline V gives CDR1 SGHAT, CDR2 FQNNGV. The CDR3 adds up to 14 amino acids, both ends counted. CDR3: CTSSLQLTSYEQYY.

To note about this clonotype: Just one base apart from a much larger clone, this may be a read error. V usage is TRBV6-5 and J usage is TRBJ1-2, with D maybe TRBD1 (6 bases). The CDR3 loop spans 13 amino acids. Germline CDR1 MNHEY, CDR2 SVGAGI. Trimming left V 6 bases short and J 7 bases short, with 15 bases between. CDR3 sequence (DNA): TGTGCCAGCAGCCCCCGGACAGAGGCTGGCTACACCTTC. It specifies CASSPRTEAGYTF.

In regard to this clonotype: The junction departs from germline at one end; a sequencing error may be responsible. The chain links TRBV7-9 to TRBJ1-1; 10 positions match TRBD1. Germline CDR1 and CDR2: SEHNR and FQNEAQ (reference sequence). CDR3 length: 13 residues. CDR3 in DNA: TGTGCCAACAGCCGACAGGGGGCCCGTGAAGCTTTCTTT. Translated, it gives CANSRQGAREAFF.

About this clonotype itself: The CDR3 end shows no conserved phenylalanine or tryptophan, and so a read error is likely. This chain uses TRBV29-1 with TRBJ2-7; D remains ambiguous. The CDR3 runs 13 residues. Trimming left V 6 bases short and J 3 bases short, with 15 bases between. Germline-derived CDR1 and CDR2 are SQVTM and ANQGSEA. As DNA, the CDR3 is TGCAGCGTCGGTAACTGGAGAGGCTACGAGCAGTACTCC. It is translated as CSVGNWRGYEQYS.

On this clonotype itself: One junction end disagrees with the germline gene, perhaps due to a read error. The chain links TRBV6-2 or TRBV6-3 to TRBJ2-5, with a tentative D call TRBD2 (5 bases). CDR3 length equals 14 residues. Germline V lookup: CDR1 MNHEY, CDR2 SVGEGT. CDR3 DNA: TGTGCCAGTAGTTACTCGGGCGGGCAAGGGACCCAGTACTTC. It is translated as CASSYSGGQGTQYF.

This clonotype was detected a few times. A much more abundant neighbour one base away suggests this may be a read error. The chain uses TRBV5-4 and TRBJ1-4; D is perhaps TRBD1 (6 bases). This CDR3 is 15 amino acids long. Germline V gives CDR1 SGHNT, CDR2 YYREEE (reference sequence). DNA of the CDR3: TGTGCCAGCAACTTGAGTAGGGGGACTAATGAAAAACTGTTTTTT. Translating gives CASNLSRGTNEKLFF. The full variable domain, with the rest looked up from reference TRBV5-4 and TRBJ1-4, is ETGVTQSPTHLIKTRGQQVTLRCSSQSGHNTVSWYQQALGQGPQFIFQYYREEENGRGNFPPRFSGLQFPNYSSELNVNALELDDSALYLCASNLSRGTNEKLFFGSGTQLSVL.